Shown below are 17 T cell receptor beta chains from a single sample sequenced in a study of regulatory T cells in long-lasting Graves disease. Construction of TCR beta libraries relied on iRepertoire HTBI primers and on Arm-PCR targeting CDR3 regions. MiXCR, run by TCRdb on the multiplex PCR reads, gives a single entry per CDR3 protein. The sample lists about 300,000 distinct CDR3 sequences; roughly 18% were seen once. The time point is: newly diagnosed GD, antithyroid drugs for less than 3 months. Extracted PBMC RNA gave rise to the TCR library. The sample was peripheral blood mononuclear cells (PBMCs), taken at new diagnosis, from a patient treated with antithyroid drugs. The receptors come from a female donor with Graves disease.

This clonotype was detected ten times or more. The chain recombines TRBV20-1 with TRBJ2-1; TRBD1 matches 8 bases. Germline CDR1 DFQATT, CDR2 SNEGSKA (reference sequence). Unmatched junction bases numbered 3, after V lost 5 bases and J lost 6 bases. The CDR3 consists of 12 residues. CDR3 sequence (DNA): TGCAGTGCTGACAGGGGTGCCAATGAGCAGTTCTTC. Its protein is CSADRGANEQFF.

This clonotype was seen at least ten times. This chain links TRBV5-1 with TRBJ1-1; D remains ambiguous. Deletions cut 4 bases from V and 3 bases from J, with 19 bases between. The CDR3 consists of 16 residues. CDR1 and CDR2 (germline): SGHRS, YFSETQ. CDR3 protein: CASSPRIREVDTEAFF. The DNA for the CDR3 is TGCGCCAGCAGCCCTCGGATCCGAGAGGTGGACACTGAAGCTTTCTTT.

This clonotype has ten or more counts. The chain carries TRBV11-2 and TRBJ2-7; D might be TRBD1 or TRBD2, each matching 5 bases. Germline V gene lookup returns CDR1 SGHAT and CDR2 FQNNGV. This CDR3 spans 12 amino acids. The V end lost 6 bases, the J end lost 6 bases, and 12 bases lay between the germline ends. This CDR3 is CASRTIGGEQYF. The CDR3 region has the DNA TGTGCCAGCAGGACCATTGGGGGCGAGCAGTACTTC. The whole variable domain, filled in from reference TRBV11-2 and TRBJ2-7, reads EAGVAQSPRYKIIEKRQSVAFWCNPISGHATLYWYQQILGQGPKLLIQFQNNGVVDDSQLPKDRFSAERLKGVDSTLKIQPAKLEDSAVYLCASRTIGGEQYFGPGTRLTVT.

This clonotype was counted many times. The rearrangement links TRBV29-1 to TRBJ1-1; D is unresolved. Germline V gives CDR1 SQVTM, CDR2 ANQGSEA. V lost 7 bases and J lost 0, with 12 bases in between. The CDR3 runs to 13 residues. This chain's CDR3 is CSAATGLNTEAFF. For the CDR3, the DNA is TGCAGCGCCGCAACCGGCCTGAACACTGAAGCTTTCTTT.

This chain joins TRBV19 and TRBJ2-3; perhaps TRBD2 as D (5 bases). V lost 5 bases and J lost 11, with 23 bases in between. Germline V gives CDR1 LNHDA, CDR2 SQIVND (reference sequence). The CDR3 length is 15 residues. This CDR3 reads CASSAPIGVVIVQYF. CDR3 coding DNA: TGTGCCAGTAGTGCCCCGATCGGGGTGGTGATTGTGCAGTATTTT.

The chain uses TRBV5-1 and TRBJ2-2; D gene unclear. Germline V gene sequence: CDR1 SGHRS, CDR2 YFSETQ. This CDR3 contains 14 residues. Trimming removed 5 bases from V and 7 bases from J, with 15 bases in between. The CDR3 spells CASSTGSPGGELFF. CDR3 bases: TGCGCCAGCAGTACGGGCAGCCCGGGCGGGGAGCTGTTTTTT.

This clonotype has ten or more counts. CDR3 nucleotides: TGTGCCAGCAGTTTGACGCCCGACAGGGTAGTACATGAGCAGTTCTTC. Its translation: CASSLTPDRVVHEQFF. The chain has TRBV27 and TRBJ2-1, with TRBD1 identical over 7 bases. V trimming: 3 bases; J trimming: 8 bases; junction bases outside the gene matches: 13. The CDR3 runs to 16 residues. Germline-derived CDR1 and CDR2 are MNHEY and SMNVEV (reference sequence).

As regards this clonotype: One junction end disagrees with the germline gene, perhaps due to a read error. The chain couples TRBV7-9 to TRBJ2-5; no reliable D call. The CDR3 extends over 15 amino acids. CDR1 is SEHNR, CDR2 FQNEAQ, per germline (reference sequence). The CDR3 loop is CASSLALGLQEAQYF. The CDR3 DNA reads TGTGCCAGCAGCTTAGCGCTTGGCCTTCAAGAGGCCCAGTACTTC.

This CDR3 reads CATSRTTGELFF. CDR3 DNA: TGTGCCACCAGCAGGACCACCGGGGAGCTGTTTTTT. This rearrangement joins TRBV15 to TRBJ2-2; D not resolved. The V gene's germline CDR1 is LNHNV and CDR2 YYDKDF (reference sequence). The V end was cut by 3 bases, the J end by 4 bases, with 3 bases between. The CDR3 spans 12 residues.

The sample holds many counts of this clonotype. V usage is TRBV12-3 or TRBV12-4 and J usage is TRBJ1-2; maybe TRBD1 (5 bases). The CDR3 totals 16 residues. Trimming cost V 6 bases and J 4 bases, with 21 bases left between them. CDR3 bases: TGTGCCAGCAGCTACTGGGGCCTCCGTTCGCTCTATGGCTACACCTTC. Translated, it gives CASSYWGLRSLYGYTF.

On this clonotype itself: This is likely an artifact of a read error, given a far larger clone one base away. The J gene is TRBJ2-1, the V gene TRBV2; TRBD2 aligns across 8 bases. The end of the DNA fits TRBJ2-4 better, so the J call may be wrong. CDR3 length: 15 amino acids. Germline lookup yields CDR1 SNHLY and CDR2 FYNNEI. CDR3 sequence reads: CASSPGLGAENIQYF. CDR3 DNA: TGTGCCAGCAGCCCGGGACTAGGCGCCGAAAACATTCAGTACTTC.

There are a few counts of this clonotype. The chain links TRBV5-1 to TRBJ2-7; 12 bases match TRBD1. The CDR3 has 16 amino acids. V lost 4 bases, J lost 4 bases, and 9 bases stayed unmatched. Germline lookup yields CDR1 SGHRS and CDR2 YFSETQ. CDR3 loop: CASSISGTGGYYEQYF. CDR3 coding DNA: TGCGCCAGCAGCATCTCCGGGACAGGGGGCTATTACGAGCAGTACTTC. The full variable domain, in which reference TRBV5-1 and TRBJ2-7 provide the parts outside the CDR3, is KAGVTQTPRYLIKTRGQQVTLSCSPISGHRSVSWYQQTPGQGLQFLFEYFSETQRNKGNFPGRFSGRQFSNSRSEMNVSTLELGDSALYLCASSISGTGGYYEQYFGPGTRLTVT.

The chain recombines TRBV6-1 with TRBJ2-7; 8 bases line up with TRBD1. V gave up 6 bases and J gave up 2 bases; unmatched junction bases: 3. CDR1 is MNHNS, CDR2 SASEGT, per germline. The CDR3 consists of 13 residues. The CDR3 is CASSQGQAYEQYF. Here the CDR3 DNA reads TGTGCCAGCAGCCAGGGACAGGCCTACGAGCAGTACTTC.

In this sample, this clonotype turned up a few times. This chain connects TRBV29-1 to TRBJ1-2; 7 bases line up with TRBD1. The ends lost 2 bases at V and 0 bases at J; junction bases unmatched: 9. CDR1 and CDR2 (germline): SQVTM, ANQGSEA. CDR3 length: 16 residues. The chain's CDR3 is CSVESRGTKSNYGYTF. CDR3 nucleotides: TGCAGCGTTGAATCCAGGGGGACCAAATCTAACTATGGCTACACCTTC.

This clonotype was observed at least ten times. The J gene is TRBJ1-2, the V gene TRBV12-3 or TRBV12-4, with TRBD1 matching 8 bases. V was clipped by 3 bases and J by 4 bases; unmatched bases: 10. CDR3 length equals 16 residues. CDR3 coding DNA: TGTGCCAGCAGTTTCCAGGGGGCGCAGGGTGCCTATGGCTACACCTTC. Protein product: CASSFQGAQGAYGYTF.

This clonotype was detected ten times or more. The CDR3 protein is CSARDLQGIQETQYF. CDR3 nucleotide sequence: TGCAGTGCTAGAGATCTTCAGGGGATCCAAGAGACCCAGTACTTC. V gene TRBV20-1 combines with J gene TRBJ2-5; a possible D gene is TRBD1 (6 bases). Trimming took off 0 bases at V and 1 base at J, with 12 bases between the two ends. This CDR3 has 15 amino acids. Germline lookup yields CDR1 DFQATT and CDR2 SNEGSKA (reference sequence).

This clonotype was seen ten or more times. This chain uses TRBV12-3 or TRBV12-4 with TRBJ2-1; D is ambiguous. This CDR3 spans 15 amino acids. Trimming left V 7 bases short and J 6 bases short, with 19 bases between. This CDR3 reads CASTPSRAAINEQFF. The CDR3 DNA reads TGTGCCAGCACCCCTTCTCGCGCGGCCATCAATGAGCAGTTCTTC.